This TCR beta chain was obtained from a study of blood T cells in healthy people across ages. Findings and caveats of the study: Across the age range, TCR beta diversity per million T cells fell in a roughly linear way.

Germline lookup yields CDR1 MNHEY and CDR2 SMNVEV (reference sequence). V gave up 10 bases and J gave up 8 bases, with 23 bases separating them. The CDR3 consists of 14 residues. Primed by a sample-barcoded 5' primer and a J-beta primer mix, a second PCR proceeded for about 6 to 11 cycles. Any given sample supplied a minimum of 2.5 million CDR3-containing paired-end reads. TCRdb re-called the 5' RACE reads through MiXCR, storing one row per CDR3 protein. The sample records about 830,000 distinct CDR3 sequences, around 68% being singletons. Researchers collected ten milliliters of peripheral blood from every single donor. Researchers isolated at least 7 million PBMCs per sample. Turning to this clonotype: The antigen remains unidentified.

The V call is TRBV27, the J call TRBJ1-2; D gene unclear. The receptor was isolated from a man aged 25-40 years in good health. The sequenced sample was blood. The CDR3 protein is CATRFTSKNGGYTF. CDR3 sequence (DNA): TGTGCCACACGTTTTACGAGCAAGAACGGCGGCTACACCTTC.